Listed below are T cell receptor beta chains from one sample, sequenced in a study of regulatory T cells in long-lasting Graves disease. TCRdb recomputed calls from the multiplex PCR reads with MiXCR, one row per CDR3 protein. The sample contains 400,000 to 500,000 distinct CDR3 sequences, about 16% of which appear only once. In addition, the sample was reused for a study of T cells in Graves' hyperthyroidism and ophthalmopathy.

Specimen: peripheral blood mononuclear cells (PBMCs), collected at new diagnosis, from a patient treated with antithyroid drugs. All receptors come from a woman aged 25 to 39 with Graves disease. Both conserved end residues are part of each CDR3.

J	V	CDR3
TRBJ1-2	TRBV3-1	CASSQVLQGNGYTF
TRBJ1-5	TRBV30	CAWTAPGQGHQPQHF
TRBJ2-3	TRBV18	CASSPLANTDTQYF
TRBJ2-7	TRBV10-3	CAISERGTYEQYF
TRBJ2-3	TRBV20-1	CSASSGSTDTQYF
TRBJ2-2	TRBV27	CASSKGLKTGELFF
TRBJ2-3	TRBV5-1	CASSLGSGSNTQYF
TRBJ1-2	TRBV7-3	CASSLNSHYGYTF
TRBJ2-3	TRBV18	CASSPRLLAAQYF
TRBJ2-3	TRBV6-5	CASSYRLAGTSTDTQYF
TRBJ2-7	TRBV3-1	CASSYRDRGYEQYF
TRBJ2-7	TRBV28	CASSTSSEQYF
TRBJ2-3	TRBV29-1	CSFQTGDGYTQYF
TRBJ2-7	TRBV9	CASSFRDGSSYEQYF
TRBJ2-4	TRBV28	CASSYRVEVAKNIQYF
TRBJ2-3	TRBV24-1	CATSDPTGTSGSTDTQYF
TRBJ1-5	TRBV12-3/TRBV12-4	CASRISDNQPQHF
TRBJ1-2	TRBV5-1	CASSAPGAYGYTF
TRBJ2-1	TRBV4-1	CASSPDPSPYNEQFF
TRBJ2-7	TRBV9	CASSVAPGLDRGEQYF
TRBJ2-5	TRBV9	CASSVGTGVSETQYF
TRBJ2-1	TRBV14	CASSQEWALNEQFF
TRBJ2-7	TRBV5-1	CASSSVAGDPEQYF
TRBJ1-4	TRBV30	CAWSVGGGAHEKLFF
TRBJ2-2	TRBV12-5	CASGLPEGGPTGELFF
TRBJ2-7	TRBV5-6	CASSLGMGHPYEQYF
TRBJ2-7	TRBV11-2	CASSLEVAGAYEQYF
TRBJ1-2	TRBV5-5	CASSFGDREFGGYTF
TRBJ1-2	TRBV6-8	CASSQPGDRTNYGYTF
TRBJ2-3	TRBV6-2/TRBV6-3	CASSSYDSSTDTQYF
TRBJ1-1	TRBV29-1	CSVAGRLGTEAFF
TRBJ1-6	TRBV12-3/TRBV12-4	CASSGDPLGNSPLHF
TRBJ2-3	TRBV5-1	CASSLAAGVRTDTQYF
TRBJ1-1	TRBV28	CASSLIDSSYTEAFF
TRBJ1-2	TRBV5-1	CASSRDRGSDGYTF
TRBJ1-1	TRBV5-1	CASSNTQNTEAFF
TRBJ2-7	TRBV20-1	CSARPAGRKNYEQYF